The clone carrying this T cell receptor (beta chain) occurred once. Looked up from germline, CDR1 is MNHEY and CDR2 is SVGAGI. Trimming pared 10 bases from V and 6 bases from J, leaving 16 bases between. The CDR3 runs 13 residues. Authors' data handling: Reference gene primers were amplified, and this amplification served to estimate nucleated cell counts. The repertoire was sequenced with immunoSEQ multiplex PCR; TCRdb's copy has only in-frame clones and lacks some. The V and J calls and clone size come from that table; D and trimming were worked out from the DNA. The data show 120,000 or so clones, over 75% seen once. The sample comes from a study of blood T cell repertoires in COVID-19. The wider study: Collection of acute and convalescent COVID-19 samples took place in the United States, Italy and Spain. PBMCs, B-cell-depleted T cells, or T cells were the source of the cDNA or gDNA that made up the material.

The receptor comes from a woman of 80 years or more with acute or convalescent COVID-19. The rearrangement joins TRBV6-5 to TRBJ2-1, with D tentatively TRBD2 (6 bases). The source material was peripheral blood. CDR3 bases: TGTGCCACAGGCCGGGACTCGATCAATGAGCAGTTCTTC. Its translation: CATGRDSINEQFF.